The 26 T cell receptor beta chains below all came from one sample that was sequenced in a study of T cells in Graves' hyperthyroidism and ophthalmopathy. It was RNA transcripts that yielded the amplified TCR beta CDR3 regions. Researchers ran a first-round RT-PCR on the TCR CDR3 using the HTBI primer set. Using its own MiXCR run on the multiplex PCR reads, TCRdb lists one record per CDR3 protein. The sample shows roughly 700,000 distinct CDR3 sequences, roughly a third of them seen only once. The specimen sequenced was blood. Every receptor here comes from a woman aged 35 to 49 with Graves' hyperthyroidism.

The rearrangement joins TRBV7-2 to TRBJ1-5; tentative D call: TRBD1 (5 bases). The CDR3 has 18 amino acids. V gave up 6 bases and J gave up 2 bases, with 23 bases separating them. CDR1 is SGHTA, CDR2 FQGNSA, per germline. In DNA form, the CDR3 reads TGTGCCAGCAGTTCCCGGACAAGTCAAGCTCAGGGCAATCAGCCCCAGCATTTT. This codes for CASSSRTSQAQGNQPQHF.

This clonotype was seen at least ten times. V and J are TRBV9 and TRBJ1-1; D is ambiguous. V was cut by 1 base and J by 0 bases, with 7 bases left in between. Germline assignment: CDR1 SGDLS and CDR2 YYNGEE. The CDR3 contains 14 residues. This CDR3 reads CASSVSGVNTEAFF. CDR3 bases: TGTGCCAGCAGCGTATCTGGGGTGAACACTGAAGCTTTCTTT. The whole variable domain, remainder taken from reference TRBV9 and TRBJ1-1, is DSGVTQTPKHLITATGQRVTLRCSPRSGDLSVYWYQQSLDQGLQFLIQYYNGEERAKGNILERFSAQQFPDLHSELNLSSLELGDSALYFCASSVSGVNTEAFFGQGTRLTVV.

V usage is TRBV25-1 and J usage is TRBJ2-5; weak D call: TRBD1 (5 bases). In germline, CDR1 is MGHDK, CDR2 SYGVNS. The CDR3 is 12 residues long. V was clipped by 7 bases and J by 2 bases, with 8 bases between them. In DNA form, the CDR3 reads TGTGCCAGCATTGACAGTCAAGAGACCCAGTACTTC. This gives the protein CASIDSQETQYF.

This clonotype has at least ten counts. The chain uses TRBV6-5 and TRBJ1-6, with unresolved D. V shed 0 bases and J shed 7 bases, with 4 bases lying between them. The CDR3 runs to 13 residues. Germline V gene data show CDR1 as MNHEY and CDR2 as SVGAGI. Here the CDR3 reads CASSYSSNSPLHF. DNA for the CDR3: TGTGCCAGCAGTTACTCGTCCAATTCACCCCTCCACTTT.

This clonotype was seen a handful of times. The J gene is TRBJ1-1, the V gene TRBV7-2, with a weak D call TRBD1 (5 bases). Deletions cut 5 bases from V and 0 bases from J, with 19 bases between. CDR3 length: 17 amino acids. Germline V gives CDR1 SGHTA, CDR2 FQGNSA. CDR3 sequence: CASSQRGGDRMNTEAFF. The CDR3 region has the DNA TGTGCCAGCAGCCAAAGAGGAGGGGACCGCATGAACACTGAAGCTTTCTTT.

This sequence joins TRBV5-4 and TRBJ1-6; 8 bases line up with TRBD1. Looked up from germline, CDR1 is SGHNT and CDR2 is YYREEE (reference sequence). Trimming took 3 bases from V and 1 from J; bases not matched to a gene: 6. CDR3 length: 17 amino acids. The CDR3 DNA reads as TGTGCCAGCAGCTGGACAGGGTCTAGTTCCTATAATTCACCCCTCCACTTT. Its translation: CASSWTGSSSYNSPLHF.

The chain joins TRBV7-9 to TRBJ2-7; either TRBD1 or TRBD2 may fit D (5 bases each). This CDR3 comprises 15 residues. Deletions cut 4 bases from V and 6 bases from J, with 19 bases between. Germline V gene lookup returns CDR1 SEHNR and CDR2 FQNEAQ (reference sequence). CDR3 sequence: CASSSIPGPLTEQYF. CDR3 in DNA: TGTGCCAGCAGCTCGATACCGGGACCTCTTACCGAGCAGTACTTC.

This chain uses TRBV5-4 with TRBJ1-2; D not certain. CDR1 is SGHNT, CDR2 YYREEE, per germline (reference sequence). Between the trimmed V and J ends, which lost 4 bases and 4 bases, there was a span of 11 bases. CDR3 length: 13 residues. CDR3 DNA: TGTGCCAGCAGCGCGGAGGCAGTCTATGGCTACACCTTC. It is translated as CASSAEAVYGYTF. The full variable domain, completed using reference TRBV5-4 and TRBJ1-2, is ETGVTQSPTHLIKTRGQQVTLRCSSQSGHNTVSWYQQALGQGPQFIFQYYREEENGRGNFPPRFSGLQFPNYSSELNVNALELDDSALYLCASSAEAVYGYTFGSGTRLTVV.

This clonotype was picked up many times. The CDR3 spells CASSGHGSQKETQYF. CDR3 DNA sequence: TGTGCCAGCAGTGGCCATGGGAGCCAAAAAGAGACCCAGTACTTC. The rearrangement joins TRBV2 to TRBJ2-5; perhaps TRBD2 as D (5 bases). Deletions cut 4 bases from V and 3 bases from J, with 15 bases between. The CDR3 covers 15 residues. Germline values: CDR1 SNHLY, CDR2 FYNNEI. The full variable domain, completed using reference TRBV2 and TRBJ2-5, is EPEVTQTPSHQVTQMGQEVILRCVPISNHLYFYWYRQILGQKVEFLVSFYNNEISEKSEIFDDQFSVERPDGSNFTLKIRSTKLEDSAMYFCASSGHGSQKETQYFGPGTRLLVL.

This clonotype has only a few counts. CDR3 nucleotides: TGTGCCAGCAGCTCCTCCGACGTGGGGGTGGGGGAAAAACTGTTTTTT. It codes for CASSSSDVGVGEKLFF. The V and J genes are TRBV7-2 and TRBJ1-4, with D perhaps TRBD1 (5 bases). Germline CDR1 and CDR2: SGHTA and FQGNSA. V was pared by 4 bases and J by 8 bases, with 20 bases between. The CDR3 has 16 amino acids.

This clonotype has a count of ten or more. Mismatch with germline at one junction end may stem from a read error. The chain employs TRBV5-4 and TRBJ1-2, with 8 bases aligning to TRBD1. The length of the CDR3 is 14 residues. CDR1 is SGHNT and CDR2 is YYREEE in the germline V gene (reference sequence). The DNA of the CDR3 is TGTGCCAGCAGCTCGAAGACAGGGGCGGATGGCCACACCTTC. Encoded protein: CASSSKTGADGHTF.

The rearrangement uses TRBV12-3 or TRBV12-4 and TRBJ1-3; 9 bases align to TRBD1. Trimming at V came to 6 bases and at J to 3 bases, leaving 12 bases not matched to a gene. This CDR3 region has 17 residues. CDR3 protein: CASSPTLDRGIGNTIYF. Here the CDR3 DNA reads TGTGCCAGCAGCCCGACATTAGACAGGGGGATTGGAAACACCATATATTTT.

This clonotype turned up a few times. V and J are TRBV9 and TRBJ1-5; TRBD1 matches 7 bases. The CDR3 is made up of 14 amino acids. CDR1 SGDLS and CDR2 YYNGEE come from the germline V gene. With 0 bases clipped from V and 6 bases from J, the junction kept 3 bases outside the gene matches. The CDR3 loop is CASSVGQGIQPQHF. CDR3 in DNA: TGTGCCAGCAGCGTAGGACAGGGTATTCAGCCCCAGCATTTT.

In its sample, this clonotype was seen a few times. The chain links TRBV6-1 to TRBJ1-1, with D unclear. The CDR3 runs to 14 residues. Germline lookup yields CDR1 MNHNS and CDR2 SASEGT. Trimming stripped 7 bases from V and 0 bases from J, with 12 bases between. The CDR3 sequence: CASTPGAMNTEAFF. As DNA, the CDR3 is TGTGCCAGCACCCCGGGAGCTATGAACACTGAAGCTTTCTTT.

The rearrangement links TRBV29-1 to TRBJ1-6; maybe TRBD1 (6 bases). Germline V gene sequence: CDR1 SQVTM, CDR2 ANQGSEA. The CDR3 loop spans 13 amino acids. V was clipped by 7 bases and J by 7 bases, with 14 bases between them. The CDR3 DNA sequence: TGCAGCGCTGGGGACAACCAGAATTCACCCCTCCACTTT. As protein: CSAGDNQNSPLHF.

This clonotype was observed a handful of times. The rearrangement joins TRBV6-4 to TRBJ1-5; tentatively, D is TRBD1 (6 bases). The germline V and J ends were trimmed by 3 bases and 2 bases, with 11 bases remaining between them. This CDR3 is built from 15 residues. Looked up from germline, CDR1 is MRHNA and CDR2 is SNTAGT. CDR3 DNA sequence: TGTGCCAGCAGTGAACAGGGAGGAGGCAATCAGCCCCAGCATTTT. Its protein product is CASSEQGGGNQPQHF.

A few counts support this clonotype. CDR3 residues: CASSHTTLSANTGELFF. CDR3 DNA sequence: TGTGCCAGCAGTCATACTACACTGTCCGCGAACACCGGGGAGCTGTTTTTT. The chain combines TRBV2 with TRBJ2-2, with D uncertain. V was shortened by 5 bases and J by 0 bases, with 16 bases between the two germline ends. The CDR3 contains 17 residues. Per the germline V gene, CDR1 is SNHLY and CDR2 is FYNNEI.

This clonotype has a handful of counts. The gene calls are TRBV6-5 and TRBJ1-1, with a tentative D call TRBD1 (5 bases). Germline assignment: CDR1 MNHEY and CDR2 SVGAGI. V shed 5 bases and J shed 5 bases, with 12 bases lying between them. The CDR3 is 13 residues long. CDR3 protein: CASSGGGWTEAFF. CDR3 coding DNA: TGTGCCAGCAGTGGCGGGGGATGGACTGAAGCTTTCTTT.

A word on this clonotype: At one of its ends the junction is not consistent with the germline gene, which may arise from a read error. The chain couples TRBV7-6 to TRBJ1-4, with TRBD1 as a possible D gene (6 bases). The CDR3 is made up of 15 amino acids. Per germline, CDR1 SGHVS and CDR2 FNYEAQ. The CDR3 coding sequence is TGTGCTAGCAGCTTAGGGGGGACACCGAATGAAAAACTGTTTTTT. Its translation: CASSLGGTPNEKLFF.

This clonotype was observed many times. J is TRBJ2-5 and V is TRBV2; D not certain. Germline V lookup: CDR1 SNHLY, CDR2 FYNNEI. V shed 7 bases and J shed 5 bases, with 2 bases lying between them. The CDR3 covers 9 residues. In nucleotides, the CDR3 is TGTGCCAGCACGGAGACCCAGTACTTC. Translation: CASTETQYF.

This clonotype was observed a few times. The V gene is TRBV7-2, the J gene TRBJ2-5; D not resolved. CDR3 length equals 14 residues. The germline V gene has CDR1 SGHTA and CDR2 FQGNSA. V gave up 5 bases and J gave up 5 bases, with 15 bases separating them. CDR3 sequence (DNA): TGTGCCAGCAGCCAACCCGGGTTGGGGGAGACCCAGTACTTC. Its protein product is CASSQPGLGETQYF.

The chain combines TRBV12-3 or TRBV12-4 with TRBJ1-1, with D possibly matching TRBD1 (6 bases). Trimming left V 6 bases short and J 7 bases short, with 18 bases between. CDR3 length equals 14 residues. In DNA form, the CDR3 reads TGTGCCAGCAGATATACAGGGCCGGGGGGTGAAGCTTTCTTT. Its translation: CASRYTGPGGEAFF.

The rearrangement links TRBV29-1 to TRBJ1-2; 8 bases agree with TRBD1. The CDR3 runs to 11 residues. The germline V gene encodes CDR1 SQVTM and CDR2 ANQGSEA. V shed 8 bases and J 5 bases; nucleotides not matched to a gene: 4. The CDR3 region has the DNA TGCAGCTCACGGACAGGGTATGGCTACACCTTC. It codes for CSSRTGYGYTF. The full variable domain, in which reference TRBV29-1 and TRBJ1-2 provide the parts outside the CDR3, is SAVISQKPSRDICQRGTSLTIQCQVDSQVTMMFWYRQQPGQSLTLIATANQGSEATYESGFVIDKFPISRPNLTFSTLTVSNMSPEDSSIYLCSSRTGYGYTFGSGTRLTVV.

The rearrangement uses TRBV20-1 and TRBJ1-4; maybe TRBD1 (5 bases). CDR1 is DFQATT and CDR2 is SNEGSKA in the germline V gene (reference sequence). The CDR3 covers 14 residues. The V gene lost 3 bases and the J gene lost 8 bases, with 16 bases spanning the gap. The CDR3 is CSASTSGGTEKLFF. CDR3 in DNA: TGCAGTGCTAGTACCAGTGGGGGGACCGAAAAACTGTTTTTT.

In the case of this clonotype: A clone one base away is much larger, so this may be a read error. The chain recombines TRBV7-2 with TRBJ2-7, with a possible D match to TRBD2 (5 bases). This CDR3 contains 11 residues. The germline gives CDR1 SGHTA, CDR2 FQGNSA. The CDR3 here is CASSSFSEHYF. The CDR3 DNA is TGTGCCAGCAGCTCCTTTAGCGAGCACTACTTC.

The chain recombines TRBV12-3 or TRBV12-4 with TRBJ1-3; TRBD1 might be the D (6 bases). Trimming took 3 bases from V and 4 from J, leaving 10 bases between them. The CDR3 loop spans 14 amino acids. Here the CDR3 DNA reads TGTGCCAGCAGTTTGTGGGGGCGAGGAAACACCATATATTTT. This sequence encodes CASSLWGRGNTIYF.